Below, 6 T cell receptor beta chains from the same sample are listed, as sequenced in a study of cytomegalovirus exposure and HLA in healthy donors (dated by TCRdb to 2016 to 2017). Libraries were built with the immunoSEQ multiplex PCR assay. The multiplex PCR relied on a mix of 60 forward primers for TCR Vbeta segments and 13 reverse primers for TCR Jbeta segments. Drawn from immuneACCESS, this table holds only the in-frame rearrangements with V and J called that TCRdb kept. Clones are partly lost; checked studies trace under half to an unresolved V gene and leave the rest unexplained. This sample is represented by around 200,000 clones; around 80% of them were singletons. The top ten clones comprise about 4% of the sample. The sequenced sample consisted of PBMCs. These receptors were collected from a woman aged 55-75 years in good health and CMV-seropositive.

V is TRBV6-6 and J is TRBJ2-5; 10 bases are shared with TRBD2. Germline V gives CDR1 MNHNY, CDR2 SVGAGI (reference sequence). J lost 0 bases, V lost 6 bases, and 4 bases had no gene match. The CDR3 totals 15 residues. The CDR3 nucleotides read TGTGCCAGCAGCCCTAGCGGGGGAAACCAAGAGACCCAGTACTTC. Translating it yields CASSPSGGNQETQYF.

The CDR3 region is CASSVSGAYTDTQYF. DNA for the CDR3: TGCGCCAGCAGCGTGAGCGGGGCCTACACAGATACGCAGTATTTT. The chain has TRBV5-1 and TRBJ2-3, with 7 bases that match TRBD2. Germline V gene lookup returns CDR1 SGHRS and CDR2 YFSETQ. With V trimmed by 4 bases and J by 2 bases, 7 bases remained unmatched. This CDR3 has 15 residues. Together with reference TRBV5-1 and TRBJ2-3, the CDR3 gives the full variable domain: KAGVTQTPRYLIKTRGQQVTLSCSPISGHRSVSWYQQTPGQGLQFLFEYFSETQRNKGNFPGRFSGRQFSNSRSEMNVSTLELGDSALYLCASSVSGAYTDTQYFGPGTRLTVL.

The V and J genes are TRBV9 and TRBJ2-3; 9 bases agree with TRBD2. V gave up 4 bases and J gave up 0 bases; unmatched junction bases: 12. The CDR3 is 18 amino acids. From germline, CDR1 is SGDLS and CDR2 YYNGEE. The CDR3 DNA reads TGTGCCAGCAGCCAGACTAGCGGTGACTTTACTAGCACAGATACGCAGTATTTT. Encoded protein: CASSQTSGDFTSTDTQYF.

CDR3 sequence (DNA): TGTGCCAGCAGTTTCGAGAGAGGCAATCAGCCCCAGCATTTT. It encodes CASSFERGNQPQHF. This sequence joins TRBV28 and TRBJ1-5; no clear D. The CDR3 loop spans 14 amino acids. Germline assignment: CDR1 MDHEN and CDR2 SYDVKM. With 3 bases removed from V and 2 bases from J, the gap between germline ends came to 8 bases.

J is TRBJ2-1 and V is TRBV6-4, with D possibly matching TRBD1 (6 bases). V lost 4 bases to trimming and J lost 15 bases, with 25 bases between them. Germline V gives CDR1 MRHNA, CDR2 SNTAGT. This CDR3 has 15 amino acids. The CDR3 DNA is TGTGCCAGCAGTGGGGGGACATTGGGAGATTGGAGGCTGTTCTTC. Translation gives CASSGGTLGDWRLFF.

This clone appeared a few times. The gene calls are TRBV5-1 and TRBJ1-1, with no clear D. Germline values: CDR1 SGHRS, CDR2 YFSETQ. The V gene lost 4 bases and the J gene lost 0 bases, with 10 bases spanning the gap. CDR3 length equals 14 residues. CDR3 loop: CASSLRALNTEAFF. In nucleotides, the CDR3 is TGCGCCAGCAGCCTTCGAGCCCTGAACACTGAAGCTTTCTTT.